This T cell receptor beta chain was profiled in a study of control samples from healthy donors and cancer patients. The germline V gene encodes CDR1 MGHRA and CDR2 YSYEKL. This CDR3 spans 14 amino acids. The J segment lost 8 bases and the V segment lost 1 base, leaving 5 bases of the junction unmatched. The assay was immunoSEQ multiplex PCR, and TCRdb's table has in-frame clones only and misses some. The sample shows around 64,000 clones, approximately 89% of them seen only once. The chain is built from TRBV4-1 and TRBJ2-1; 7 positions agree with TRBD2. The TCR was taken from a man in his fifties or sixties with colorectal cancer. The sequencing sample was made of PBMCs. The CDR3 region has the DNA TGCGCCAGCAGCCAAGTTCCTAGCGGAGATGAGCAGTTCTTC. Its translation: CASSQVPSGDEQFF.